This section outlines one T cell receptor (beta chain) sequence together with its context. Antigen unknown. V lost 6 bases and J lost 4; bases outside the gene matches: 5. The CDR3 extends over 13 amino acids. CDR1 and CDR2 from the germline V gene are MRHNA and SNTAGT. Some clones are missing from TCRdb's copy, which holds only in-frame ones; the method was immunoSEQ multiplex PCR. The sample consists of 90,000 to 120,000 clones, about 85% of them appearing once. The source of the sample is a study of cytomegalovirus exposure and HLA in healthy donors. On the study more broadly: Both the roughly 120 validation repertoires and the approximately 700 first-cohort repertoires used the same platform, as reported by a later analysis. General observations from the study: The tendency of first-cohort TCR clusters to co-occur in the approximately 120 validation repertoires was identified by a subsequent analysis.

The sequencing sample was made of PBMCs. V is TRBV6-4 and J is TRBJ1-1; 7 positions agree with TRBD1. The TCR comes from a woman between 18 and 29 years old in good health and CMV-seronegative. CDR3 nucleotide sequence: TGTGCCAGCAGGGGACAGAATAGCACTGAAGCTTTCTTT. Translated: CASRGQNSTEAFF.